This T cell receptor beta chain was captured in a study of blood T cell repertoires in COVID-19. About the research overall: Acute and convalescent COVID-19 specimens originated in the United States, Italy and Spain. PBMCs, B-cell-depleted T cells, or T cells provided the cDNA or gDNA that made up the material.

Source study methods: Scientists estimated how many nucleated cells there were by amplifying reference gene primers. Measured with immunoSEQ multiplex PCR; TCRdb has only the in-frame clones, and not every one. The D gene and trimming were derived from the DNA, and the V and J assignments and clone size from that table. The repertoire includes around 56,000 clones, approximately 89% of them detected once, and approximately 6.9% sits in the top ten. The TCR originated in a man between 60 and 70 years old with active or convalescent COVID-19. Sample: peripheral blood.

The CDR3 region is CASTSRPGVPYGYTF. The CDR3 DNA follows: TGTGCCAGCACCTCAAGGCCCGGGGTCCCCTATGGCTACACCTTC. The chain is built from TRBV27 and TRBJ1-2, with D unresolved. The V end lost 7 bases, the J end lost 4 bases, and 19 bases lay between the germline ends. CDR1 and CDR2 from the germline V gene are MNHEY and SMNVEV (reference sequence). The CDR3 covers 15 residues.